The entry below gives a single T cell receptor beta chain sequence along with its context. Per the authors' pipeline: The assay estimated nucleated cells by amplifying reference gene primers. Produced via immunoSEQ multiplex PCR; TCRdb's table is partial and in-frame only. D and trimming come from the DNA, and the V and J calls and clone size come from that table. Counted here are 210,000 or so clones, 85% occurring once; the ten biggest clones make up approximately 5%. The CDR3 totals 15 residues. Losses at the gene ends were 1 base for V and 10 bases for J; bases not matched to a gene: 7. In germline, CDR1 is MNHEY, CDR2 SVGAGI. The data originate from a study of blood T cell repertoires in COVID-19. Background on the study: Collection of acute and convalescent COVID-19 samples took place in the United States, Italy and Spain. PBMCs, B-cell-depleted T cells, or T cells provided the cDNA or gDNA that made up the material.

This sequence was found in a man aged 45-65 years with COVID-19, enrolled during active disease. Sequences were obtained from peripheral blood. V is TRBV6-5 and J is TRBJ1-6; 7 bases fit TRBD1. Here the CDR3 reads CASSYFQGVRSPLHF. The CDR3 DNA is TGTGCCAGCAGTTACTTCCAGGGGGTTCGGTCACCCCTCCACTTT.